This T cell receptor (beta chain) was documented in a study of shared clonotypes between healthy human individuals. This clone is termed medium-sized. CDR1 and CDR2 (germline): MNHEY, SMNVEV (reference sequence). V lost 5 bases and J lost 10, with 20 bases in between. This CDR3 region has 15 residues. Naive CD8 isolation took CD45RO-negative cells positively selected for CCR7 and excluded terminally differentiated effector memory CD45RA+ cells. The method was immunoSEQ multiplex PCR; TCRdb's version includes in-frame clones alone and lacks a portion of them. This table has approximately 720,000 clones, roughly 94% appearing once.

This TCR was sampled from a man between 25 and 39 years old in good health. This chain joins TRBV27 and TRBJ1-4, with D perhaps TRBD1 (5 bases). The specimen was naive CD8+ T cells sorted from blood. CDR3 amino acids: CASSDDRVGGSKLFF. The CDR3 DNA reads as TGTGCCAGCAGTGACGACCGGGTCGGGGGTTCAAAACTGTTTTTT.